This T cell receptor beta chain was documented in a study of shared clonotypes between healthy human individuals. The study, taken as a whole, reports: Four donors shared approximately 5% of their naive CD4 clonotypes.

Samples underwent the assay at deep level. An approximately 200 ng quantity of DNA, roughly 30,000 T cell genomes, went into the sorted-subset replicate PCRs. Using immunoSEQ multiplex PCR, the repertoire was profiled, and TCRdb retains in-frame clones only, with some absent. The sample includes 2.5 million or so clones, around nine tenths of them seen just once. A word on this clone: Its cognate antigen is unknown.

The CDR3 length is 16 residues. Germline-derived CDR1 and CDR2 are SGHRS and YFSETQ. V was pared by 2 bases and J by 12 bases, with 24 bases between. This clonotype was obtained from a man aged 18 to 29 in good health. The source material was naive CD4+ T cells sorted from blood. Subset denoted: CD45RA+ positively selected. The chain recombines TRBV5-1 with TRBJ2-1; tentative D call: TRBD2 (6 bases). CDR3 bases: TGCGCCAGCAGCTTCGACTACCAAGCCGGGGTTAGCGGGCAGTTCTTC. Translation gives CASSFDYQAGVSGQFF.